This T cell receptor (beta chain) derives from a study of blood T cell repertoires in COVID-19. Libraries were prepared by immunoSEQ multiplex PCR; TCRdb keeps only in-frame clonotypes and omits some of them. The sample contains roughly 150,000 clones, around 86% of which appear only once. This clone is a singleton in its sample. The sequence was obtained from a woman of 80 years or more with COVID-19, enrolled during active disease. The sample was peripheral blood.

CDR3 residues: CASSPSGSVNNEQFF. The DNA for the CDR3 is TGTGCCAGCAGCCCTAGCGGGAGTGTCAACAATGAGCAGTTCTTC. The chain employs TRBV7-2 and TRBJ2-1, with 10 bases lining up with TRBD2. CDR3 size: 15 residues. Unmatched junction bases numbered 6, after V lost 5 bases and J lost 5 bases. The germline gives CDR1 SGHTA, CDR2 FQGNSA.